The sequence of this T cell receptor beta chain was determined in a study of T-cell memory formation after mild COVID-19. At the level of the study: In these data, TCR clusters were largely donor specific. Study-wide results and limits: Memory from before infection featured some responding clones, which suggests cross-reactive memory joined. CD4+ contracting clones were mainly CM and EM; CD8+ ones, EMRA. Second-wave clones reaching peak frequency on day 37 lacked confirmed SARS-CoV-2 specificity.

The CDR3 is 14 amino acids. Trimming stripped 2 bases from V and 3 bases from J, with 11 bases between. The V gene's germline CDR1 is SGHRS and CDR2 YFSETQ. This clonotype was seen more than once but under ten times. Its antigen is unidentified. From the 5' RACE reads, TCRdb called clonotypes with MiXCR, one entry per CDR3 protein. Seen here are approximately 250,000 distinct CDR3 sequences, roughly 15% observed once, and the top ten hold around 2.2%. The chain recombines TRBV5-1 with TRBJ1-2; no clear D gene. This receptor was identified in an adult woman who had mild COVID-19 (a few samples of this study predate the infection). Cell type and time point are not known. Sequenced material: PBMCs or a T cell subset sorted from them (not recorded which). Here the CDR3 DNA reads TGCGCCAGCAGCTTATCGGGGAGGGACTATGGCTACACCTTC. This encodes CASSLSGRDYGYTF.